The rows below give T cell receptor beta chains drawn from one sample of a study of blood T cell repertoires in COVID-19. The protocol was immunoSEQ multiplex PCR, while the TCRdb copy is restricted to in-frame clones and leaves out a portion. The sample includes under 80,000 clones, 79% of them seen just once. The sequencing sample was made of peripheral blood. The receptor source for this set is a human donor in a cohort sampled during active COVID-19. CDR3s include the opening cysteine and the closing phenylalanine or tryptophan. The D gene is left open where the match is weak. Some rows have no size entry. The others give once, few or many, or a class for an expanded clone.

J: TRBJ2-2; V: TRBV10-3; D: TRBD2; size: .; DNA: TGTGCCATCAGTCTTACCGGGACTAGCGACGGCACCGGGGAGCTGTTTTTT; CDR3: CAISLTGTSDGTGELFF
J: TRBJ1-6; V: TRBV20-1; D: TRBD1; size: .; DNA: TGCAGTGCTAGTCGACAGGGTGGCTCCGGTCAGGGTGGTAATAATTCACCCCTCCACTTT; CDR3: CSASRQGGSGQGGNNSPLHF
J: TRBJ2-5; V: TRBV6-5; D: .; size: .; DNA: TGTGCCAGCCTTGGGGGAGGGGGTCTGGAGACCCAGTACTTC; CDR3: CASLGGGGLETQYF
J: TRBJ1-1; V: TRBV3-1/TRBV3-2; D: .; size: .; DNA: TGTGCCAGCAGCCGGCTAGGGGAGGACACTGAAGCTTTCTTT; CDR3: CASSRLGEDTEAFF
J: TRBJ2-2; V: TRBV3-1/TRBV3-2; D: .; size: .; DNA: TGTGCCAGCAGCCGTACAAGCACCGGGGAGCTGTTTTTT; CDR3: CASSRTSTGELFF
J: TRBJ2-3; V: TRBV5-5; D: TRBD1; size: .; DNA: TGTGCCAGCAGCTATGGAGCGGACAGGGGGTCCCGGTATTTT; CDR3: CASSYGADRGSRYF
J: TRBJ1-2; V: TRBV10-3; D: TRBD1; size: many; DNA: TGTGCCATCAATCCGGACGGGGACAGTCGAGGCTACACCTTC; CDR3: CAINPDGDSRGYTF
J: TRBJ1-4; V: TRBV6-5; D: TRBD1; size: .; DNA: TGTGCCAGCAGTTACTCACAGGGGAGTGATGAAAAACTGTTTTTT; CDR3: CASSYSQGSDEKLFF
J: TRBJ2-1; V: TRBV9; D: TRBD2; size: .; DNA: TGTGCCAGCAGCTTTAGCGGGAGCTCCTACAATGAGCAGTTCTTC; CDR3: CASSFSGSSYNEQFF
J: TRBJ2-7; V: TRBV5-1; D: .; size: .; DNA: TGCGCCAGCAGCCCACAGGGCCCTAGGATCTACGAGCAGTACTTC; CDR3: CASSPQGPRIYEQYF
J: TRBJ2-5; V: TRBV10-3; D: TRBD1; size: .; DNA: TGTGCCATCAGTGAAGGGACAGCCTACCAAGAGACCCAGTACTTC; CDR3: CAISEGTAYQETQYF
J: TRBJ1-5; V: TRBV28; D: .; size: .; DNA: TGTGCCAGCCTTCCGGGGGTACATCAGCCCCAGCATTTT; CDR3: CASLPGVHQPQHF
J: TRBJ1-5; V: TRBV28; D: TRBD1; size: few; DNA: TGTGCCAGCAGTACCCGGGACAGGGGCCTTCATCAGCCCCAGCATTTT; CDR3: CASSTRDRGLHQPQHF
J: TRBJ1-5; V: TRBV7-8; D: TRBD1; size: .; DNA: TGTGCCAGCAGCTCACAGGACAGGCCAAATCAGCCCCAGCATTTT; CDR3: CASSSQDRPNQPQHF
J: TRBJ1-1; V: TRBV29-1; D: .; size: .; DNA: TGCAGCGCCCCTATCGGGCGGGGATCAGGTGAAGCTTTCTTT; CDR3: CSAPIGRGSGEAFF
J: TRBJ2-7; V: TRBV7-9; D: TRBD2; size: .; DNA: TGTGCCAGCAGCTTAGGGACTAGCGGCTCCTACGAGCAGTACTTC; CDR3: CASSLGTSGSYEQYF
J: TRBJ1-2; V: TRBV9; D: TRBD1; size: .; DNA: TGTGCCAGCAGCGAACACACAGGGGGTAAATATGGCTACACCTTC; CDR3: CASSEHTGGKYGYTF
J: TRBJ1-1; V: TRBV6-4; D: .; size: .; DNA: TGTGCCACCCGACAGGCCATGAACACTGAAGCTTTCTTT; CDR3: CATRQAMNTEAFF
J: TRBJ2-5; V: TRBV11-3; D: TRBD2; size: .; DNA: TGTGCCAGCAGCTACGGGGGGGGAAAAGAGACCCAGTACTTC; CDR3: CASSYGGGKETQYF
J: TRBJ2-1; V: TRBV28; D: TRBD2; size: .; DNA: TGTGCCAGCAGTTCCTCAGGACTAGCGGGAGGAGGGGAGCAGTTCTTC; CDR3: CASSSSGLAGGGEQFF
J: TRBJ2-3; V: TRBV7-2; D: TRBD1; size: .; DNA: TGTGCCAGCAGCATGGGACAGGGGGTAGATACGCAGTATTTT; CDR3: CASSMGQGVDTQYF
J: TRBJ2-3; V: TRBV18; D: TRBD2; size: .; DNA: TGTGCCAGCTCACCGGCTGCGGGCGGGAGGACAGATACGCAGTATTTT; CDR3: CASSPAAGGRTDTQYF
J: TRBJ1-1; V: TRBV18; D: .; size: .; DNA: TGTGCCAGCTCATCCACTGTTCCTGAAGCTTTCTTT; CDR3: CASSSTVPEAFF
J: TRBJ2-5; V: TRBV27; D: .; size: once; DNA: TGTGCCAGCAGTAAGGGCGCAGGGGTGGGGACCCAGTACTTC; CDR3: CASSKGAGVGTQYF
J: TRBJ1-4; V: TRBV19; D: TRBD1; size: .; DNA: TGTGCCAGTAGTCCCCTACAGGGGTCTAATGAAAAACTGTTTTTT; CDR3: CASSPLQGSNEKLFF
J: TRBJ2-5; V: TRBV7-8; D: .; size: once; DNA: TGTGCCAGCAGCTTCCTTCTGGAGACCCAGTACTTC; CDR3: CASSFLLETQYF
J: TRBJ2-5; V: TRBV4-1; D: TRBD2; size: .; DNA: TGCGCCAGCAGCACTAGCGGGAGTGGGCGGGAGACCCAGTACTTC; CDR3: CASSTSGSGRETQYF
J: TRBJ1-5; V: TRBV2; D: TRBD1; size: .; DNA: TGTGCCAGCAGCAACGGACAGGCTGGTCAGCCCCAGCATTTT; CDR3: CASSNGQAGQPQHF
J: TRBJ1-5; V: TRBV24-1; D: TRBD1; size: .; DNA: TGTGCCACCAGTGGCGGACCGGGACAGGGACCCTATAGCAATCAGCCCCAGCATTTT; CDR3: CATSGGPGQGPYSNQPQHF
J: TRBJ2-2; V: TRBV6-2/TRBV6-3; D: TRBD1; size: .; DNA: TGTGCCAGCAGCCACAGGGGGCAAACCGGGGAGCTGTTTTTT; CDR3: CASSHRGQTGELFF
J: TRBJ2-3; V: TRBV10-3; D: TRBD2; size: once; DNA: TGTGCCACTTCGAGGGCGGGGGGCGCCTCTGATACGCAGTATTTT; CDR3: CATSRAGGASDTQYF
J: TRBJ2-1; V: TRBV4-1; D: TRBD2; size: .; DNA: TGCGCCAGCAGCCTACTACCGATAGCGGGAGGCCGTGGGAATGAGCAGTTCTTC; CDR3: CASSLLPIAGGRGNEQFF
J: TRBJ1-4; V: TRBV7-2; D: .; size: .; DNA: TGTGCCAGCAGCTTTGCGGGGGGTACCTCTCCAAAACTGTTTTTT; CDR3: CASSFAGGTSPKLFF
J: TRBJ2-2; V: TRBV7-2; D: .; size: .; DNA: TGTGCCAGCAGCTATATACAGAGCGGGTCCGGGGAGCTGTTTTTT; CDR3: CASSYIQSGSGELFF
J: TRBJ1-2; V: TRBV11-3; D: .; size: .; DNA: TGTGCCAGCAGCTTAGGACAGAACTATGGCTACACCTTC; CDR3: CASSLGQNYGYTF
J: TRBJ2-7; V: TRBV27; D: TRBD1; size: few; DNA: TGTGCCGTAGCGAGGGGGACAGGGGCCGCCTTCTACGAGCAGTACTTC; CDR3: CAVARGTGAAFYEQYF
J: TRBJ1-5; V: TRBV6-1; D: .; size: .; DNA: TGTGCCAGCAGTGAATTGGGGGGATATAGCAATCAGCCCCAGCATTTT; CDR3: CASSELGGYSNQPQHF
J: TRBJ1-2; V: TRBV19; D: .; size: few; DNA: TGTGCCAGTAGTCGGCCGGGGGCGGGGGCCGTCTATGGCTACACCTTC; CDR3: CASSRPGAGAVYGYTF
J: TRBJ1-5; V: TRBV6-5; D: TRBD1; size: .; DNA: TGTGCCAGCAGTCAGGACAGGGCAAACCAGCCCCAGCATTTT; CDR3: CASSQDRANQPQHF
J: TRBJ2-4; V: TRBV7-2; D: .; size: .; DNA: TGTGCCAGCAGCTTAGTGAGTCTCTCTGCCAAAAACATTCAGTACTTC; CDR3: CASSLVSLSAKNIQYF
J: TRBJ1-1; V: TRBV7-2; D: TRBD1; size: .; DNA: TGTGCCAGCAGCTCCCGGACAGGGACGAACACTGAAGCTTTCTTT; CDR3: CASSSRTGTNTEAFF